This T cell receptor beta chain was profiled in a study of naive and memory T cell subsets. Two oligonucleotides, mixed equimolar, formed the beta constant-region primer covering TRBC1 and TRBC2. Nested alpha and beta constant-region primers with the SP2 primer drove four PCR rounds on ligated cDNA. MiXCR was run by TCRdb on the UMI-ligation and nested PCR reads, yielding one entry per CDR3 protein. This sample has approximately 150,000 distinct CDR3 sequences; 15% to 20% occur once, and the top ten carry roughly 0.63%. Looked up from germline, CDR1 is SGHTA and CDR2 is FQGNSA. This CDR3 spans 13 amino acids. Deletions cut 5 bases from V and 1 base from J, with 8 bases between. As to this clonotype: Its antigen is not identified.

Separate alpha and beta amplification began at the second PCR step. Findings and caveats of the study: Especially in CD8 cells, naive repertoires contained a few larger clonotypes, possibly CD45RA-re-expressing memory cells. Findings for naive and memory subsets could not be checked against ground truth. Diversity fell and Gini index rose from naive through CM, EM, EMRA. Activation and differentiation may alter RNA-based TCR counts.

The V gene is TRBV7-2, the J gene TRBJ1-1, with D unresolved. The TCR comes from a human donor in good health. The sample taken for sequencing was naive CD8+ T cells from blood. The CDR3 nucleotides are TGTGCCAGCAGCCCACGATCGAACACTGAAGCTTTCTTT. Translation: CASSPRSNTEAFF.